The 21 T cell receptor beta chains reported below all come from one sample, sequenced in a study of T-cell reconstitution after alpha-beta-depleted transplantation in children. Preparation of the TCRbeta library involved a method that used unique molecular identifiers. TCRdb re-derived calls from the PCR reads in MiXCR, one entry per CDR3 protein. In the table there are over 450,000 distinct CDR3 sequences, over 9.5% of which are singletons. Sequencing used PBMCs, obtained before TCRalphabeta/CD19-depleted stem cell transplant. The receptors shown here come from a child under 10 years old with inherited bone marrow failure, due to receive a stem cell transplant.

This clonotype was detected only a few times. The rearrangement links TRBV20-1 to TRBJ2-1, with TRBD2 matching 8 bases. CDR1 DFQATT and CDR2 SNEGSKA come from the germline V gene (reference sequence). V lost 3 bases to trimming and J lost 8 bases; unmatched junction nucleotides: 18. CDR3 length equals 17 residues. The CDR3 nucleotides read TGCAGTGCTAGCCCCCTTCGGGCGGGAGGCCTCTTGGATGAGCAGTTCTTC. Protein: CSASPLRAGGLLDEQFF.

This clonotype was seen ten or more times. The chain has TRBV6-2 or TRBV6-3 and TRBJ2-1; 10 bases align to TRBD2. Germline trimming cut 2 bases from V and 12 bases from J; bases unmatched to any gene: 7. The CDR3 runs 14 residues. The V gene's germline CDR1 is MNHEY and CDR2 SVGEGT. The CDR3: CASSYILAGVPQFF. The CDR3 DNA sequence: TGTGCCAGCAGTTACATCCTAGCGGGAGTGCCGCAGTTCTTC.

The DNA for the CDR3 is TGCAGCGTTATCCCGGGACACTTATCCTACGAGCAGTACTTC. As protein: CSVIPGHLSYEQYF. The chain combines TRBV29-1 with TRBJ2-7; maybe TRBD1 (6 bases). Germline CDR1 SQVTM, CDR2 ANQGSEA. CDR3 length: 14 amino acids. Trimming removed 5 bases at V and 1 base at J, with 15 bases between.

This clonotype was detected ten times or more. The chain uses TRBV7-2 and TRBJ1-5; D is unresolved. Germline values: CDR1 SGHTA, CDR2 FQGNSA. The CDR3 runs 14 residues. V gave up 5 bases and J gave up 2 bases, with 10 bases separating them. The CDR3 protein is CASSATYGNQPQHF. In DNA, the CDR3 is TGTGCCAGCAGCGCCACATACGGCAATCAGCCCCAGCATTTT.

At least ten counts were recorded for this clonotype. The chain employs TRBV29-1 and TRBJ2-1; 16 bases match TRBD2. The CDR3 has 15 residues. Trimming at V came to 5 bases and at J to 9 bases, leaving 7 bases not matched to a gene. Per germline, CDR1 SQVTM and CDR2 ANQGSEA. The CDR3 DNA follows: TGCAGCGTTCTCGGGACTAGCGGGAGGGCCCCTGAGCAGTTCTTC. Protein: CSVLGTSGRAPEQFF.

This clonotype occurred a few times. The V call is TRBV4-3, the J call TRBJ1-6; tentatively, D is TRBD1 (5 bases). Trimming shortened V by 0 bases and J by 2 bases, and 11 bases separated the two germline ends. CDR3 length equals 17 residues. Germline CDR1 and CDR2: LGHNA and YSLEER. The CDR3 is CASSQEARATYNSPLHF. Written as DNA, the CDR3 is TGCGCCAGCAGCCAAGAGGCCAGGGCAACCTATAATTCACCCCTCCACTTT.

The chain recombines TRBV19 with TRBJ1-2; D remains ambiguous. The germline V gene has CDR1 LNHDA and CDR2 SQIVND (reference sequence). Trimming took 6 bases from V and 3 from J, leaving 17 bases between them. The CDR3 totals 15 residues. CDR3 protein: CASRLGTLGDYGYTF. The DNA of the CDR3 is TGTGCCAGTAGGCTGGGAACCCTCGGCGACTATGGCTACACCTTC.

This clonotype has ten or more counts. The V and J genes are TRBV2 and TRBJ2-3; TRBD2 matches 14 bases. The CDR3 is made up of 16 amino acids. V trimming: 7 bases; J trimming: 8 bases; junction bases outside the gene matches: 11. CDR1 is SNHLY and CDR2 is FYNNEI in the germline V gene. CDR3: CASTQERLAGGRTQYF. The CDR3 nucleotides read TGTGCCAGCACCCAAGAACGACTAGCGGGAGGGCGTACGCAGTATTTT.

This clonotype was picked up many times. This rearrangement joins TRBV9 to TRBJ2-5; the D is unclear. The CDR3 runs to 18 residues. V was clipped by 0 bases and J by 5 bases, with 23 bases between them. Germline V lookup: CDR1 SGDLS, CDR2 YYNGEE. The CDR3 loop reads CASSVDGRGVSESETQYF. CDR3 DNA sequence: TGTGCCAGCAGCGTAGACGGACGAGGAGTATCTGAATCTGAGACCCAGTACTTC.

The rearrangement joins TRBV24-1 to TRBJ2-7; TRBD2 matches 7 bases. The V segment lost 5 bases and the J segment 2 bases; nucleotides outside the gene matches: 5. CDR1 and CDR2 from the germline V gene are KGHDR and SFDVKD. CDR3 size: 14 residues. CDR3 nucleotide sequence: TGTGCCACCAGTGGTTCAGCGGGAACCTACGAGCAGTACTTC. Encoded protein: CATSGSAGTYEQYF.

The gene calls are TRBV28 and TRBJ2-3; 10 positions agree with TRBD2. The V gene end was trimmed by 7 bases and the J gene end by 6 bases; junction bases not matched to a gene: 10. Germline V gene data show CDR1 as MDHEN and CDR2 as SYDVKM. The CDR3 extends over 15 amino acids. The CDR3 region is CASTQSGRASDTQYF. The CDR3 coding sequence is TGTGCCAGCACCCAGAGCGGGAGGGCCTCTGATACGCAGTATTTT.

The CDR3 sequence: CASSYSAVFGYTF. CDR3 coding DNA: TGTGCCAGCAGTTACTCAGCCGTATTCGGCTACACCTTC. The chain joins TRBV6-5 to TRBJ1-2; D not resolved. The CDR3 is 13 residues long. Germline CDR1 is MNHEY and CDR2 is SVGAGI. The V gene lost 0 bases and the J gene lost 8 bases, with 10 bases spanning the gap.

This clonotype was counted many times. This chain joins TRBV29-1 and TRBJ2-1, with 8 bases identical to TRBD1. The trim removed 4 bases at V and 5 bases at J, leaving 10 bases unmatched. The CDR3 sequence is 15 residues long. Germline CDR1 is SQVTM and CDR2 is ANQGSEA. The CDR3 sequence is CSVGIPGTGDNEQFF. Written as DNA, the CDR3 is TGCAGCGTTGGAATTCCCGGGACAGGAGACAATGAGCAGTTCTTC.

This clonotype has more than one count but fewer than ten. This sequence joins TRBV5-1 and TRBJ2-7, with 14 bases fitting TRBD2. The germline CDR1 and CDR2 sequences are SGHRS and YFSETQ. The length of the CDR3 is 15 residues. Unmatched junction bases numbered 4, after V lost 3 bases and J lost 5 bases. The CDR3 loop reads CASSWAGLAGDEQYF. CDR3 nucleotides: TGCGCCAGCAGCTGGGCGGGACTAGCGGGAGACGAGCAGTACTTC.

This clonotype was found a few times. The chain has TRBV20-1 and TRBJ2-5; D is ambiguous. Germline CDR1 is DFQATT and CDR2 is SNEGSKA (reference sequence). V was pared by 1 base and J by 7 bases, with 10 bases between. The CDR3 contains 12 residues. CDR3 sequence (DNA): TGCAGTGCTAGAGGATTCCCGGGGACCCAGTACTTC. It encodes CSARGFPGTQYF.

This clonotype was observed many times. The rearrangement joins TRBV7-8 to TRBJ2-4; 8 nucleotides line up with TRBD1. CDR1 and CDR2 from the germline V gene are SGHVS and FQNEAQ. The CDR3 has 15 residues. The V segment lost 5 bases and the J segment 2 bases; nucleotides outside the gene matches: 5. CDR3 loop: CASSPGTGPKNIQYF. CDR3 DNA: TGTGCCAGCAGCCCAGGGACAGGCCCCAAAAACATTCAGTACTTC. Using reference TRBV7-8 and TRBJ2-4 for the parts outside the CDR3, the full variable domain is GAGVSQSPRYKVAKRGQDVALRCDPISGHVSLFWYQQALGQGPEFLTYFQNEAQLDKSGLPSDRFFAERPEGSVSTLKIQRTQQEDSAVYLCASSPGTGPKNIQYFGAGTRLSVL.

The V gene is TRBV20-1, the J gene TRBJ2-1, with no clear D. The CDR3 is made up of 14 amino acids. Trimming left V 0 bases short and J 7 bases short, with 13 bases between. Per the germline V gene, CDR1 is DFQATT and CDR2 is SNEGSKA (reference sequence). CDR3 nucleotides: TGCAGTGCTAGAGAGTGGACCAATACAAATGAGCAGTTCTTC. Translating it yields CSAREWTNTNEQFF.

The table lists this clonotype with a count of one. This chain connects TRBV19 to TRBJ2-1, with no clear D. Germline loops: CDR1 LNHDA, CDR2 SQIVND (reference sequence). Trimming removed 6 bases from V and 10 bases from J, with 10 bases in between. The CDR3 runs to 11 residues. DNA of the CDR3: TGTGCCAGTAGAGGGTCGCGGGAGCAGTTCTTC. It encodes CASRGSREQFF.

This clonotype was seen at least ten times. This chain's CDR3 is CATSGAGQLNYGYTF. CDR3 coding DNA: TGTGCCACCAGTGGGGCAGGACAGCTGAACTATGGCTACACCTTC. This rearrangement joins TRBV24-1 to TRBJ1-2, with D possibly matching TRBD1 (6 bases). This CDR3 contains 15 residues. V lost 5 bases to trimming and J lost 2 bases, with 14 bases between them. The V gene's germline CDR1 is KGHDR and CDR2 SFDVKD.

There are many counts of this clonotype. The chain links TRBV10-3 to TRBJ2-2, with 11 bases matching TRBD2. The CDR3 sequence is 18 residues long. The germline V gene has CDR1 ENHRY and CDR2 SYGVKD. Trimming removed 2 bases from V and 6 bases from J; junction bases left unmatched: 11. The CDR3 spells CAISEPQGLAGLAGELFF. The CDR3 region has the DNA TGTGCCATCAGTGAGCCCCAAGGACTAGCGGGTTTGGCCGGGGAGCTGTTTTTT.

This clonotype was seen ten or more times. This chain uses TRBV3-1 with TRBJ2-7; TRBD2 matches at 11 bases. The junction had 12 bases not matched to a gene; V was cut back by 5 bases and J by 0 bases. The CDR3 totals 18 residues. CDR1 is LGHDT and CDR2 is YNNKEL in the germline V gene (reference sequence). This chain's CDR3 is CASSSPPRLAGFSYEQYF. For the CDR3, the DNA is TGTGCCAGCAGCTCCCCACCTCGACTAGCGGGATTCTCCTACGAGCAGTACTTC.